These T cell receptor beta chains were read from a single sample in a study of cytomegalovirus exposure and HLA in healthy donors. Repertoires were generated with immunoSEQ multiplex PCR, while TCRdb's copy carries only in-frame clones and drops some. This repertoire shows fewer than 110,000 clones, under 85% found once; its top ten account for 1.5% to 2%. The sample was PBMCs. The receptors originated from a woman in her forties in good health and CMV-seronegative. CDR3s leave out the opening cysteine and the closing phenylalanine or tryptophan. A D gene is named only where the DNA matches it firmly.

TRBJ1-4	TRBV6-6	-	ASSYGSGGEKLF
TRBJ2-7	TRBV19	TRBD2	ASSTSGSSYEQY
TRBJ2-7	TRBV10-3	-	AISGVQGHEQY
TRBJ2-7	TRBV2	-	ASSPSYEQY
TRBJ1-2	TRBV28	-	ASYEKSYGYT
TRBJ2-5	TRBV7-9	-	SSSLGGEETQY
TRBJ2-2	TRBV11-2	TRBD2	ASSLDRGAGELF
TRBJ2-5	TRBV5-1	-	ASSFLTGQETQY
TRBJ2-7	TRBV7-6	TRBD2	ASSPSGGSYEQY
TRBJ2-7	TRBV23-1	TRBD1	ASSQVPDRGDYEQY
TRBJ1-6	TRBV18	-	ASSPPVAGRNSPLH
-	TRBV13	-	ASSFSTRDEQY
TRBJ2-4	TRBV10-3	TRBD1	AISESTGPPKNIQY
TRBJ1-5	TRBV19	-	ASSIYDTGNQPQH
TRBJ2-1	TRBV19	TRBD2	ASTPYLTSGGEWNEQF
TRBJ2-3	TRBV6-1	-	ASRKTSPSFDTQY
TRBJ1-1	TRBV5-4	-	ASSAEDHRAQAF
TRBJ1-4	TRBV2	-	ASSEGWSPREKLF
TRBJ1-1	TRBV2	TRBD1	ARGQGGAEAF
TRBJ1-2	TRBV6-6	-	ASSYRAGEGYT
TRBJ2-2	TRBV2	-	ASYRDKNTGELF
TRBJ1-2	TRBV7-2	-	ASSLDNSPNYGYT
TRBJ2-1	TRBV28	-	ASSWGKDEQF
-	TRBV14	TRBD2	ASSQDLGTSGRSEQY
TRBJ1-3	TRBV9	TRBD1	ASSGGQGSGNTIY
TRBJ2-7	TRBV2	-	ASSGVEGYEQY
TRBJ2-2	TRBV5-1	-	ASSLKPNTGELF
TRBJ2-3	TRBV20-1	-	SAISTDTQY